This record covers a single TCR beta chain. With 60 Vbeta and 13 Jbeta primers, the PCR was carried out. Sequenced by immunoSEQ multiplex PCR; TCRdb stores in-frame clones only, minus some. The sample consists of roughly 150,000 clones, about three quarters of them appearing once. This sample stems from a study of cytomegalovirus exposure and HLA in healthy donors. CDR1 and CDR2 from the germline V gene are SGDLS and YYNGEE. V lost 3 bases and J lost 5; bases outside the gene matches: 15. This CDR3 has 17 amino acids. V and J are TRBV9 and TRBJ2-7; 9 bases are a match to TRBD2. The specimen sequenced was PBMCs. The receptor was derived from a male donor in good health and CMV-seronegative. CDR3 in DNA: TGTGCCAGCAGCGAGGGGCCCCTAGCGGGATTTAAGGACGAGCAGTACTTC. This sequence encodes CASSEGPLAGFKDEQYF. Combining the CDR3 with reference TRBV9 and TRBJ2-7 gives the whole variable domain DSGVTQTPKHLITATGQRVTLRCSPRSGDLSVYWYQQSLDQGLQFLIQYYNGEERAKGNILERFSAQQFPDLHSELNLSSLELGDSALYFCASSEGPLAGFKDEQYFGPGTRLTVT.